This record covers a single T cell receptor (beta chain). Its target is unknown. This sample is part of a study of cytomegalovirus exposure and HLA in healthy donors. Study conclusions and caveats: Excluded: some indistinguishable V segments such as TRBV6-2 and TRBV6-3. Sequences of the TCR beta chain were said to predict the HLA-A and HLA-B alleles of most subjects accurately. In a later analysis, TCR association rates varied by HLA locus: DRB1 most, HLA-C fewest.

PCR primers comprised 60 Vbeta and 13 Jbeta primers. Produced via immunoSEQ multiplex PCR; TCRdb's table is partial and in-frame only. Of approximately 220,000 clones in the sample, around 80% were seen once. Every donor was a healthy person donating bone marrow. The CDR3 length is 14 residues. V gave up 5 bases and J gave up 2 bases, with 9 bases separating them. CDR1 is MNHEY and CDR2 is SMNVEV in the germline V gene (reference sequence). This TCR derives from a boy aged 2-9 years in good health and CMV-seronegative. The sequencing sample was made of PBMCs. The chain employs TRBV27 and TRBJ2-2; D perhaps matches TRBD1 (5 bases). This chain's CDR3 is CASSAQVNTGELFF. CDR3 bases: TGTGCCAGCAGTGCACAGGTAAACACCGGGGAGCTGTTTTTT.